This T cell receptor beta chain was recovered during a study of blood T cell repertoires in COVID-19. Points on this clone: The identical CDR3 is also encoded by other nucleotide sequences in the sample.

Data came from immunoSEQ multiplex PCR; TCRdb stores just in-frame clones and leaves some out. The sample yields hundreds of thousands of clones, about 88% seen once. The sample was peripheral blood. This TCR came from a woman aged 70-85 years with COVID-19, enrolled during active disease.

The CDR3 is CASSKGLAGNYEQYF. DNA for the CDR3: TGTGCCAGCAGCAAAGGGTTAGCGGGGAACTACGAGCAGTACTTC. The chain links TRBV7-2 to TRBJ2-7, with TRBD2 identical over 8 bases. V dropped 5 bases and J dropped 3; count of bases not matched to a gene: 9. CDR3 length equals 15 residues. Germline CDR1 and CDR2: SGHTA and FQGNSA.